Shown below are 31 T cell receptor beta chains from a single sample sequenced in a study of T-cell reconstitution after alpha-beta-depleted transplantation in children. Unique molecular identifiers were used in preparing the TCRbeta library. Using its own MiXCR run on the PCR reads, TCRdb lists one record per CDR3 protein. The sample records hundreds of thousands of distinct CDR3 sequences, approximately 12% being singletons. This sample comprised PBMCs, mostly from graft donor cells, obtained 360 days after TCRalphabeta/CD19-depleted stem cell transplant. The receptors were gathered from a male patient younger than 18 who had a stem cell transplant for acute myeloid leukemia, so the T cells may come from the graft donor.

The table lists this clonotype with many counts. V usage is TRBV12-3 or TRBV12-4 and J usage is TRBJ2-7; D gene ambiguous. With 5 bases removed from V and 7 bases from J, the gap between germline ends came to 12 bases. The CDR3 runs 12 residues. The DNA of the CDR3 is TGTGCCAGCAGTCCCACCAGGATTGAGCAGTACTTC. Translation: CASSPTRIEQYF.

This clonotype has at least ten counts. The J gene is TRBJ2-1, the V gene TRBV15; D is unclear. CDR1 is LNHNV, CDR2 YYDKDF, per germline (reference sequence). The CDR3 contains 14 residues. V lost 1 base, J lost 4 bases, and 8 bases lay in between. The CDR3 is CATSRVGEYNEQFF. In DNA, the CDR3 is TGTGCCACCAGCAGAGTAGGAGAGTACAATGAGCAGTTCTTC.

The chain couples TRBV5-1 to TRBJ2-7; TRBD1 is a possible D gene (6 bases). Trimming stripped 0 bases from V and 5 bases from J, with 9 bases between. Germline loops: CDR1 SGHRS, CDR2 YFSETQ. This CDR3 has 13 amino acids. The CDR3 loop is CASSLAPGDEQYF. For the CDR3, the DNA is TGCGCCAGCAGCTTGGCCCCAGGGGACGAGCAGTACTTC.

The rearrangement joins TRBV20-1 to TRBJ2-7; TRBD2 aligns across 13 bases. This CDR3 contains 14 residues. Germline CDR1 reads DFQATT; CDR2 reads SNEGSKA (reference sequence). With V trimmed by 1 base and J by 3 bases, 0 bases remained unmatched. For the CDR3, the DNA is TGCAGTGCTAGAGGACTAGCGGGGGGCTACGAGCAGTACTTC. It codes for CSARGLAGGYEQYF.

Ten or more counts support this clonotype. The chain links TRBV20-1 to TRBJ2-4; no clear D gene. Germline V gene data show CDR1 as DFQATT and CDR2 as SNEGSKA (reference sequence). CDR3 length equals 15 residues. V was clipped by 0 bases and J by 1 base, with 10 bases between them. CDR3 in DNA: TGCAGTGCTAGAGATATGACAATGGCCAAAAACATTCAGTACTTC. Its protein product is CSARDMTMAKNIQYF.

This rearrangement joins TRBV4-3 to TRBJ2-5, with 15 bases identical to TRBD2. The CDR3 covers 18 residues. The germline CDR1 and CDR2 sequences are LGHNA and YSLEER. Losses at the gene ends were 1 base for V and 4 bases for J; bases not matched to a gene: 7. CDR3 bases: TGCGCCAGCAGCCAAGTTCATTCGGGACTAGCGGGAGGAGAGACCCAGTACTTC. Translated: CASSQVHSGLAGGETQYF.

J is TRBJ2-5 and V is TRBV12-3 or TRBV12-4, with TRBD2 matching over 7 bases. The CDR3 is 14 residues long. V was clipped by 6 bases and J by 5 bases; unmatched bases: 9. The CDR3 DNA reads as TGTGCCAGCAGCTACCCCACCGGGAGGGAGACCCAGTACTTC. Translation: CASSYPTGRETQYF.

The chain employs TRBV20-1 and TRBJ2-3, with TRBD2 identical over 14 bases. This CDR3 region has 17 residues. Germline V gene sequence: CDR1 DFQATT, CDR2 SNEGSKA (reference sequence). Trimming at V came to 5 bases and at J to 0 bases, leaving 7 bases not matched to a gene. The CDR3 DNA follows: TGCAGTGCTGGAGGACTAGCGGGAGGCCGAAGCACAGATACGCAGTATTTT. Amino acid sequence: CSAGGLAGGRSTDTQYF.

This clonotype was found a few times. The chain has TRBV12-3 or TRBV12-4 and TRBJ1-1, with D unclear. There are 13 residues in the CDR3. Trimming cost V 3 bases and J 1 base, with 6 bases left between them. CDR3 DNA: TGTGCCAGCAGTTTGAAGGAGAACACTGAAGCTTTCTTT. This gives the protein CASSLKENTEAFF.

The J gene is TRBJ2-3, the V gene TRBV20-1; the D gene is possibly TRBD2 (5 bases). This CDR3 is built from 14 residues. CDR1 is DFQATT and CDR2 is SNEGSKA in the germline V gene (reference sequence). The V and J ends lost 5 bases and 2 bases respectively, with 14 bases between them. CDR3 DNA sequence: TGCAGTGCTGAATGGGGAGACAACACAGATACGCAGTATTTT. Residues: CSAEWGDNTDTQYF.

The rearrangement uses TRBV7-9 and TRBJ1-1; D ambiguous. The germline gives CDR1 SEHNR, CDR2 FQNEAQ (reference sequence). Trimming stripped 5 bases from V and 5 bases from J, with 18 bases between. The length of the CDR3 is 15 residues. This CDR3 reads CASSPVGPGRTEAFF. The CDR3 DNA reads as TGTGCCAGCAGCCCAGTCGGGCCCGGGAGGACTGAAGCTTTCTTT.

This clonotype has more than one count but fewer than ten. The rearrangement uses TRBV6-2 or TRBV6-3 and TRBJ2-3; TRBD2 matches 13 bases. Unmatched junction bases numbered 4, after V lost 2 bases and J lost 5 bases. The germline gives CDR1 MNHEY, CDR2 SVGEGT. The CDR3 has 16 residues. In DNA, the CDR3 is TGTGCCAGCAGTTACCTGACTAGCGGGAGGAGAGATACGCAGTATTTT. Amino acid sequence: CASSYLTSGRRDTQYF.

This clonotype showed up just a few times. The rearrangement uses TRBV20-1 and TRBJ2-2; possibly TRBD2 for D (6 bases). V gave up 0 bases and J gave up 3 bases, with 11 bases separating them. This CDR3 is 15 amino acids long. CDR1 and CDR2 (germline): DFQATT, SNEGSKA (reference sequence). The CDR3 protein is CSARDGGRYTGELFF. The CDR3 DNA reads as TGCAGTGCTAGAGATGGAGGGCGATACACCGGGGAGCTGTTTTTT.

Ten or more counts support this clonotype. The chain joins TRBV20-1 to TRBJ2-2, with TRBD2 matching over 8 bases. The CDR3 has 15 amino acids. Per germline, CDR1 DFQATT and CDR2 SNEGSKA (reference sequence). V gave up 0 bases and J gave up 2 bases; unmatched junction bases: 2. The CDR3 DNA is TGCAGTGCTAGAGAAAGCGGGAGTAACACCGGGGAGCTGTTTTTT. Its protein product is CSARESGSNTGELFF.

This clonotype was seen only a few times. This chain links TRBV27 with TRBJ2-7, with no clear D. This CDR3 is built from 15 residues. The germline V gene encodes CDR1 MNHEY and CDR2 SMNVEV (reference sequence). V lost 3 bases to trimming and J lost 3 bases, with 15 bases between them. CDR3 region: CASSFRRHRHYEQYF. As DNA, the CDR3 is TGTGCCAGCAGTTTCCGGCGCCACCGCCACTACGAGCAGTACTTC.

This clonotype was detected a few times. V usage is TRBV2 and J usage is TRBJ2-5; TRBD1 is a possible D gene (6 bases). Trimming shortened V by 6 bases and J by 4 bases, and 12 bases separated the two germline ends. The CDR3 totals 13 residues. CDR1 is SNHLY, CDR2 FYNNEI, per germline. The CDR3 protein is CASRIRGTETQYF. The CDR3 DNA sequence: TGTGCCAGCAGGATCAGGGGAACAGAGACCCAGTACTTC.

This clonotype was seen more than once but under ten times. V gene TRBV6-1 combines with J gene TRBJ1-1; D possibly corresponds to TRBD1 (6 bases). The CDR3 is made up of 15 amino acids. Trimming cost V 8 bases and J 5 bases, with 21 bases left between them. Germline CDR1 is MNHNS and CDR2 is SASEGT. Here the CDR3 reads CASGQNRVRGTEAFF. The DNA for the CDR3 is TGTGCCAGCGGCCAAAATCGGGTGAGGGGGACTGAAGCTTTCTTT.

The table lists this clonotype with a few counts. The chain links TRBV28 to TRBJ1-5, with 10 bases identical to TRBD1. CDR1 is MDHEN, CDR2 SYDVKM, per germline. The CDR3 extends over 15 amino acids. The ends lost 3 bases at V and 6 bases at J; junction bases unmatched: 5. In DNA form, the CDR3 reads TGTGCCAGCAGTTTCCCGGGACAGGGGATTCAGCCCCAGCATTTT. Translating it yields CASSFPGQGIQPQHF. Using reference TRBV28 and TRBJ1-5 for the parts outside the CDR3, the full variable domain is DVKVTQSSRYLVKRTGEKVFLECVQDMDHENMFWYRQDPGLGLRLIYFSYDVKMKEKGDIPEGYSVSREKKERFSLILESASTNQTSMYLCASSFPGQGIQPQHFGDGTRLSIL.

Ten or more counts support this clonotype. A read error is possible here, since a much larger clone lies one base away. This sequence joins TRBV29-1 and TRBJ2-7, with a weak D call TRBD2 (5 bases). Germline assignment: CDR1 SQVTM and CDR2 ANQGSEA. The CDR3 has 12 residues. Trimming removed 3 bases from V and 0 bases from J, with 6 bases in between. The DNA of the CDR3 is TGCAGCGTTGAGGGGAGCTCCTACGAGCAGTACTTC. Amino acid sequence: CSVEGSSYEQYF.

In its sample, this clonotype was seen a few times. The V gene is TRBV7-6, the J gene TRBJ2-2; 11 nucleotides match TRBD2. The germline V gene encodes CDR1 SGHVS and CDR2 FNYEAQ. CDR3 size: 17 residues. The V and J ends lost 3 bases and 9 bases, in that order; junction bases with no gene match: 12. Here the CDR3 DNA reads TGTGCCAGCAGCTTTAGCGGGGGGGCAAACCTACACCGGGAGCTGTTTTTT. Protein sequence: CASSFSGGANLHRELFF. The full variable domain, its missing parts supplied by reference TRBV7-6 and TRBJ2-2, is GAGVSQSPRYKVTKRGQDVALRCDPISGHVSLYWYRQALGQGPEFLTYFNYEAQQDKSGLPNDRFSAERPEGSISTLTIQRTEQRDSAMYRCASSFSGGANLHRELFFGEGSRLTVL.

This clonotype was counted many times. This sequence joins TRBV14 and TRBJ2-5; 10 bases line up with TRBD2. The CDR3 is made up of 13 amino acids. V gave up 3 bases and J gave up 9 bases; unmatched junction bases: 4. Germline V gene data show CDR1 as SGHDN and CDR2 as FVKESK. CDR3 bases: TGTGCCAGCAGCCAGGCCCTAGCGGGGGCCCAGTACTTC. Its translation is CASSQALAGAQYF.

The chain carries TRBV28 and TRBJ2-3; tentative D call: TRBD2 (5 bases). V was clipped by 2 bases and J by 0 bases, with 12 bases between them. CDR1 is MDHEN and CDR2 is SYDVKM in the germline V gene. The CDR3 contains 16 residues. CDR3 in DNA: TGTGCCAGCAGTTTAGGGAGTTTGCGGAGCACAGATACGCAGTATTTT. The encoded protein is CASSLGSLRSTDTQYF.

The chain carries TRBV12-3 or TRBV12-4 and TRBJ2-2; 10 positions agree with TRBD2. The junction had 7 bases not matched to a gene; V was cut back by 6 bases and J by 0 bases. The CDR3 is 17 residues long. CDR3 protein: CASSRGTSVANTGELFF. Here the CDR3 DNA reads TGTGCCAGCAGCCGAGGGACTAGCGTGGCGAACACCGGGGAGCTGTTTTTT.

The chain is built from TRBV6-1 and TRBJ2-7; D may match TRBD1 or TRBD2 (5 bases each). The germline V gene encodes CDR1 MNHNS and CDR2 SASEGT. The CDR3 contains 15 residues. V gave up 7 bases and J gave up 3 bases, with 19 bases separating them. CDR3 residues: CASIEGWWGIYEQYF. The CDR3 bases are TGTGCCAGCATCGAAGGGTGGTGGGGGATCTACGAGCAGTACTTC.

The CDR3 region has the DNA TGTGCCAGCAGTAACGACCCCTACAATGAGCAGTTCTTC. Translation: CASSNDPYNEQFF. V usage is TRBV12-3 or TRBV12-4 and J usage is TRBJ2-1, with unresolved D. V lost 5 bases and J lost 2, with 7 bases in between. This CDR3 is built from 13 residues.

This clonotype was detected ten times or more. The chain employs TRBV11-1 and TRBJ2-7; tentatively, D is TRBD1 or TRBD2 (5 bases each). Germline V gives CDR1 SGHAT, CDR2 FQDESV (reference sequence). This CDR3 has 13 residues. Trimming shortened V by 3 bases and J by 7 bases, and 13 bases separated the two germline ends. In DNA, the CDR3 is TGTGCCAGCAGCTTGGGGGAGCTTGAGGAGCAGTACTTC. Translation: CASSLGELEEQYF.

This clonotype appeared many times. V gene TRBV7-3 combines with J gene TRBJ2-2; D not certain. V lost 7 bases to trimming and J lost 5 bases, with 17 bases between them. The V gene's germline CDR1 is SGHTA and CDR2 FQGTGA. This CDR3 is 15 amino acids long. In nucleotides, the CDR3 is TGTGCCAGCACCATCGTCCCGTTAGGGACCGGGGAGCTGTTTTTT. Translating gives CASTIVPLGTGELFF.

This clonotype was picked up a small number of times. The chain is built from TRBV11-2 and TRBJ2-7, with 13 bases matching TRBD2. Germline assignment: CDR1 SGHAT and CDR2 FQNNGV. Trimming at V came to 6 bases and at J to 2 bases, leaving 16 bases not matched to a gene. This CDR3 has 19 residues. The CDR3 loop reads CASRLWVLAGGPYPYEQYF. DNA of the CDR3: TGTGCCAGCAGGCTATGGGTACTAGCGGGAGGGCCATACCCCTACGAGCAGTACTTC.

The CDR3 protein is CATSEPGHLIETQYF. The CDR3 nucleotides are TGTGCCACCAGTGAACCGGGACACCTAATTGAGACCCAGTACTTC. The J gene is TRBJ2-5, the V gene TRBV24-1, with a possible D match to TRBD1 (6 bases). The CDR3 extends over 15 amino acids. The germline CDR1 and CDR2 sequences are KGHDR and SFDVKD. The V end was cut by 4 bases, the J end by 5 bases, with 16 bases between.

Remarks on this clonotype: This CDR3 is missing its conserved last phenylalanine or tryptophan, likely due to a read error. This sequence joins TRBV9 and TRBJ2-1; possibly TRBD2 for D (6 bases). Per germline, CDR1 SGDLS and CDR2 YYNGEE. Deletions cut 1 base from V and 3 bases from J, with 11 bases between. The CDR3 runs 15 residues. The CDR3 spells CASSVSIAVYNEQFI. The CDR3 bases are TGTGCCAGCAGCGTATCGATAGCGGTCTACAATGAGCAGTTCATC.

The CDR3 DNA sequence: TGTGCCAGCGTTCCCGGGGGTATCGGCACCGGGGAGCTGTTTTTT. It specifies CASVPGGIGTGELFF. This chain connects TRBV7-2 to TRBJ2-2; D might be TRBD2 (6 bases). The CDR3 loop spans 15 amino acids. Trimming cost V 8 bases and J 4 bases, with 17 bases left between them. Germline assignment: CDR1 SGHTA and CDR2 FQGNSA.